This TCR beta chain is drawn from a study of T-cell memory formation after mild COVID-19. Study in general: Clusters of TCRs were largely donor specific.

This clonotype was observed a handful of times. Its cognate antigen is unknown. Findings of the study overall: The study detected some responding clones in pre-infection memory, suggesting cross-reactive memory joined. CD4/CD8 balance held among clones contracting day 15 to 85, and later expanders leaned CD4+.

CDR1 SGHVS and CDR2 FNYEAQ come from the germline V gene. With V trimmed by 3 bases and J by 2 bases, 8 bases remained unmatched. There are 16 residues in the CDR3. TCRalpha and TCRbeta libraries used 5'RACE with constant-segment primers and UMIs. Via MiXCR, TCRdb re-called the 5' RACE reads, giving one row per CDR3 protein. This sample carries 200,000 to 300,000 distinct CDR3 sequences, over 15% of them seen once, and the ten largest clones take approximately 20%. Source material: PBMCs or a T cell subset sorted from them (not recorded which). The TCR comes from a man aged 18 to 35 who had mild COVID-19 (a few samples of this study predate the infection). Cell type and time point are not known. The rearrangement uses TRBV7-6 and TRBJ1-1; 8 nucleotides agree with TRBD1. CDR3 in amino acids: CASSFAPGTGNTEAFF. CDR3 DNA sequence: TGTGCCAGCAGCTTCGCCCCCGGGACAGGTAACACTGAAGCTTTCTTT.